One sample yielded the 5 T cell receptor beta chains listed below, sequenced in a study of metastatic and nonmetastatic thyroid tumors. TCRdb reanalyzed the PCR reads with MiXCR. The sample includes tens of thousands of clones, about a third of them seen just once. Patients were all untreated before their thyroid surgery. The material sequenced was tumor tissue. Every receptor here comes from a female donor with papillary thyroid cancer or a benign thyroid nodule (not recorded which). Some clones in this sample may be carry-over from other donors' samples.

The rearrangement uses TRBV20-1 and TRBJ2-5, with TRBD2 as a possible D gene (6 bases). Germline CDR1 and CDR2: DFQATT and SNEGSKA (reference sequence). Trimming cost V 3 bases and J 2 bases, with 16 bases left between them. The CDR3 sequence is 15 residues long. The CDR3 nucleotides are TGCAGTGCTAGGTATTCCCGGGACTTACAAGAGACCCAGTACTTC. It yields the protein CSARYSRDLQETQYF.

V gene TRBV2 combines with J gene TRBJ2-4; D unresolved. Germline V lookup: CDR1 SNHLY, CDR2 FYNNEI. V was shortened by 3 bases and J by 0 bases, with 3 bases between the two germline ends. This CDR3 contains 13 residues. The CDR3 nucleotides are TGTGCCAGCAGTGACGTAGCCAAAAACATTCAGTACTTC. Protein product: CASSDVAKNIQYF.

Only one count was recorded for this clone. This rearrangement joins TRBV24-1 to TRBJ2-5; 9 bases match TRBD1. V lost 5 bases, J lost 3 bases, and 3 bases stayed unmatched. CDR1 is KGHDR and CDR2 is SFDVKD in the germline V gene. This CDR3 contains 14 residues. CDR3 loop: CATSGDRVKETQYF. CDR3 coding DNA: TGTGCCACCAGTGGGGACAGGGTAAAAGAGACCCAGTACTTC.

This clone showed up just a few times. The rearrangement joins TRBV28 to TRBJ2-3, with D possibly matching TRBD2 (5 bases). The germline gives CDR1 MDHEN, CDR2 SYDVKM. Trimming took off 3 bases at V and 1 base at J, with 8 bases between the two ends. This CDR3 has 14 amino acids. The CDR3 loop is CASSFLSGTDTQYF. CDR3 bases: TGTGCCAGCAGTTTTCTTAGCGGCACAGATACGCAGTATTTT.

The chain employs TRBV7-8 and TRBJ2-7; D is ambiguous. With 4 bases removed from V and 7 bases from J, the gap between germline ends came to 11 bases. The CDR3 contains 12 residues. Per germline, CDR1 SGHVS and CDR2 FQNEAQ. The CDR3 reads CASSSPLREQYF. CDR3 sequence (DNA): TGTGCCAGCAGCTCCCCCCTAAGGGAGCAGTACTTC.